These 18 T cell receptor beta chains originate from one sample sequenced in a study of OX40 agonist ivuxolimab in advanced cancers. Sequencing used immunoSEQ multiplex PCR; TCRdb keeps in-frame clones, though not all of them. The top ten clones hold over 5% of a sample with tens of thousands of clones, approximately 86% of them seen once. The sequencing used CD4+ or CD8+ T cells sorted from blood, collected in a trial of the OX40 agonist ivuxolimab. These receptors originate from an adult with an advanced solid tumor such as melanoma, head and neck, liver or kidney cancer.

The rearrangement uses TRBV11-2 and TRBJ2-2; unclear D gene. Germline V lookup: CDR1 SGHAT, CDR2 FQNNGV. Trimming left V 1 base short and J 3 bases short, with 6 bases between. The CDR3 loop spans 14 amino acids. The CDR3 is CASSLGWDTGELFF. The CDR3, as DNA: TGTGCCAGCAGCTTAGGGTGGGACACCGGGGAGCTGTTTTTT.

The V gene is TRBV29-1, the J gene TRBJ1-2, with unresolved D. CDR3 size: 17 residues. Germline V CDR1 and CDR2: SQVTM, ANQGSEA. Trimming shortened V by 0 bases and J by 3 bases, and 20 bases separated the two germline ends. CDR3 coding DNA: TGCAGCGTTGAAGATCACGGTCAGCTAAAGGCGGACTATGGCTACACCTTC. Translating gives CSVEDHGQLKADYGYTF.

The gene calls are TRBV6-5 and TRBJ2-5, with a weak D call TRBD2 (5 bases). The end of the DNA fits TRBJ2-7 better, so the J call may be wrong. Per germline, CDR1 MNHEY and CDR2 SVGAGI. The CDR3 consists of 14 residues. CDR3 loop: CASSYGLAGYEQYF. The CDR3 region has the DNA TGTGCCAGCAGTTACGGGCTAGCCGGCTACGAGCAGTACTTC.

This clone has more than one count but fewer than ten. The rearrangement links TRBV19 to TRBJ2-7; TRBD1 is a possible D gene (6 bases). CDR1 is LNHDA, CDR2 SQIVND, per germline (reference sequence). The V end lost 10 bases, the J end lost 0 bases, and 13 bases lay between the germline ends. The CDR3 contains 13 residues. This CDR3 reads CATRTQGSYEQYF. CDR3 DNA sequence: TGTGCCACCCGAACACAGGGCTCCTACGAGCAGTACTTC.

CDR3 region: CASSQAWTSGNHRELFF. CDR3 nucleotides: TGCGCCAGCAGCCAAGCGTGGACTAGCGGGAATCACCGGGAGCTGTTTTTT. The chain couples TRBV4-1 to TRBJ2-2, with TRBD2 identical over 12 bases. The germline V gene has CDR1 MGHRA and CDR2 YSYEKL. With 1 base clipped from V and 9 bases from J, the junction kept 9 bases outside the gene matches. This CDR3 spans 17 amino acids.

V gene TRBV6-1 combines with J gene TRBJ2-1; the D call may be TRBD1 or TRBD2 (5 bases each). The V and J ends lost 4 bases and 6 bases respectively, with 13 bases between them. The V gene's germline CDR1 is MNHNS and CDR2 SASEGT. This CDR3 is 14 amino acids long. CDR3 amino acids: CASSVGTSSNEQFF. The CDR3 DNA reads TGTGCCAGCAGTGTCGGGACCTCATCCAATGAGCAGTTCTTC.

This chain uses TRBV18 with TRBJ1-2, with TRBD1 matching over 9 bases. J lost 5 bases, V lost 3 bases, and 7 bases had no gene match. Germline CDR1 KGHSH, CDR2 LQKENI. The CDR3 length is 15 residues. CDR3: CASSPVQGAGYGYTF. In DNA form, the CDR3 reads TGTGCCAGCTCACCCGTACAGGGGGCAGGGTATGGCTACACCTTC.

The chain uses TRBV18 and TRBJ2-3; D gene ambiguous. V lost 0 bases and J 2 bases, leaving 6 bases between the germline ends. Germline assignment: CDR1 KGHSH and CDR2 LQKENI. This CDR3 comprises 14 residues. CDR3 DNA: TGTGCCAGCTCACCACCCCACTACACAGATACGCAGTATTTT. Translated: CASSPPHYTDTQYF.

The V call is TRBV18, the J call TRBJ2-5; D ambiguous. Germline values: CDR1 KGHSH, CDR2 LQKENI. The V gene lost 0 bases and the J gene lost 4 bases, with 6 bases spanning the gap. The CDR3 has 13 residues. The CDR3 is CASSPPVVETQYF. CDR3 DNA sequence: TGTGCCAGCTCACCACCGGTAGTAGAGACCCAGTACTTC.

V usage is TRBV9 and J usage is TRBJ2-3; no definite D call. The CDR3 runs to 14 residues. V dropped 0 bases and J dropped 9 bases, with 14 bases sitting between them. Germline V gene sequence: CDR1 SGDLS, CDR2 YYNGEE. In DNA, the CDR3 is TGTGCCAGCAGCGTAGTAATTAAGGGTATCACGCAGTATTTT. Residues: CASSVVIKGITQYF.

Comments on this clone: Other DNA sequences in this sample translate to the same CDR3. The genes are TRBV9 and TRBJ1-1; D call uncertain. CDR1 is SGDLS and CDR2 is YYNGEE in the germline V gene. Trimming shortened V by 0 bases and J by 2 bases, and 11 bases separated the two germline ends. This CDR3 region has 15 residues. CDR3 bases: TGTGCCAGCAGCGTAGGGGGAGGGCCTAACACTGAAGCTTTCTTT. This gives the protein CASSVGGGPNTEAFF. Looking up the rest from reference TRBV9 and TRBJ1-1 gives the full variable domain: DSGVTQTPKHLITATGQRVTLRCSPRSGDLSVYWYQQSLDQGLQFLIQYYNGEERAKGNILERFSAQQFPDLHSELNLSSLELGDSALYFCASSVGGGPNTEAFFGQGTRLTVV.

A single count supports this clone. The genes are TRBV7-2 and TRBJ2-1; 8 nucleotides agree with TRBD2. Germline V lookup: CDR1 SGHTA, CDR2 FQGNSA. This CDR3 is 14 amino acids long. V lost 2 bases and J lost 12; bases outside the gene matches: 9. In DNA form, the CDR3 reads TGTGCCAGCAGCTTAATCGGTACGCGGGGGGTGCAGTTCTTC. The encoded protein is CASSLIGTRGVQFF. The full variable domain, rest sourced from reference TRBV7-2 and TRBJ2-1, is GAGVSQSPSNKVTEKGKDVELRCDPISGHTALYWYRQSLGQGLEFLIYFQGNSAPDKSGLPSDRFSAERTGGSVSTLTIQRTQQEDSAVYLCASSLIGTRGVQFFGPGTRLTVL.

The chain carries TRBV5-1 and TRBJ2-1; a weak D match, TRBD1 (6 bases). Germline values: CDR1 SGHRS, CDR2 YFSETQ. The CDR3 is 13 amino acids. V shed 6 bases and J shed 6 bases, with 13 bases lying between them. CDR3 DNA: TGCGCCAGCAAGACAGGCGAGTTCAATGAGCAGTTCTTC. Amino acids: CASKTGEFNEQFF.

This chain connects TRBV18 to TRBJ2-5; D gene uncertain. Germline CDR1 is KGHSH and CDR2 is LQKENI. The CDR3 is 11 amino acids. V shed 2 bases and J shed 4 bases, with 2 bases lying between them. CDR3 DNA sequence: TGTGCCAGCTCACCAGCAGAGACCCAGTACTTC. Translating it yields CASSPAETQYF.

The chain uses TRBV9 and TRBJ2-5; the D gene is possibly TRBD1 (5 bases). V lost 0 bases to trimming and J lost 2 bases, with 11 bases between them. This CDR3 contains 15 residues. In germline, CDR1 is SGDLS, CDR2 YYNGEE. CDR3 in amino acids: CASSVDTGFQETQYF. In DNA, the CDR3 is TGTGCCAGCAGCGTAGACACAGGCTTTCAAGAGACCCAGTACTTC. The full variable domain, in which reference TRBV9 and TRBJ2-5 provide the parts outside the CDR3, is DSGVTQTPKHLITATGQRVTLRCSPRSGDLSVYWYQQSLDQGLQFLIQYYNGEERAKGNILERFSAQQFPDLHSELNLSSLELGDSALYFCASSVDTGFQETQYFGPGTRLLVL.

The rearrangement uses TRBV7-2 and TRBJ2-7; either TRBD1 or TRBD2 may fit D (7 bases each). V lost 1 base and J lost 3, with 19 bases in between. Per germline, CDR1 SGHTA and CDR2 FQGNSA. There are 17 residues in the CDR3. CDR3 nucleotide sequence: TGTGCCAGCAGCTTAGGCTCTTGGGGGAGGGGGCTCTACGAGCAGTACTTC. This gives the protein CASSLGSWGRGLYEQYF. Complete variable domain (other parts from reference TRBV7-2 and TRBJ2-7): GAGVSQSPSNKVTEKGKDVELRCDPISGHTALYWYRQSLGQGLEFLIYFQGNSAPDKSGLPSDRFSAERTGGSVSTLTIQRTQQEDSAVYLCASSLGSWGRGLYEQYFGPGTRLTVT.

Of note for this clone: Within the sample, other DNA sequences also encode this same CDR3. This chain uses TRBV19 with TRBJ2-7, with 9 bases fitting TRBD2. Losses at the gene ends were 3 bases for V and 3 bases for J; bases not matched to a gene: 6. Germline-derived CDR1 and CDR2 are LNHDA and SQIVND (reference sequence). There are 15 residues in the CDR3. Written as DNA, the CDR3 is TGTGCCAGTAGTATTTTGGCGGGAGGGAGCTACGAGCAGTACTTC. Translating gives CASSILAGGSYEQYF.

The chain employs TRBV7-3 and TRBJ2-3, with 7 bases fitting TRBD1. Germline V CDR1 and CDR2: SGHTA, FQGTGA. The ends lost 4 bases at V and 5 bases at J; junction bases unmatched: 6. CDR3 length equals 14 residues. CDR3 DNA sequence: TGTGCCAGCAGCTATGAAAACAGGGGAGATACGCAGTATTTT. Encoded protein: CASSYENRGDTQYF.